A single sample gave rise to the 18 T cell receptor beta chains below, sequenced in a study of blood T cells in healthy people across ages. PCR was performed a second time for about 7 to 12 cycles using a sample-barcoded 5' primer and a J-beta primer mix. TCRdb reprocessed the 5' RACE reads via MiXCR and lists one record per CDR3 protein. Of hundreds of thousands of distinct CDR3 sequences in the sample, approximately 49% were seen once. The sequencing input was blood. These receptors were taken from a woman aged 60-75 years in good health.

V gene TRBV2 combines with J gene TRBJ2-5; D is perhaps TRBD1 (7 bases). This CDR3 has 15 residues. Looked up from germline, CDR1 is SNHLY and CDR2 is FYNNEI. The V end lost 5 bases, the J end lost 4 bases, and 17 bases lay between the germline ends. CDR3 nucleotide sequence: TGTGCCAGCAGTCTAACCCAGGGGGGCGCAGAGACCCAGTACTTC. Protein: CASSLTQGGAETQYF.

This clonotype showed up just a few times. The genes are TRBV29-1 and TRBJ2-1, with 7 bases lining up with TRBD1. Looked up from germline, CDR1 is SQVTM and CDR2 is ANQGSEA. Trimming removed 8 bases from V and 7 bases from J; junction bases left unmatched: 11. The CDR3 sequence is 13 residues long. CDR3 sequence reads: CSSRQGDWNEQFF. The CDR3 DNA sequence: TGCAGCTCACGACAGGGAGATTGGAATGAGCAGTTCTTC.

This chain links TRBV5-1 with TRBJ1-4, with 9 bases fitting TRBD1. The germline V gene has CDR1 SGHRS and CDR2 YFSETQ. Germline trimming cut 3 bases from V and 8 bases from J; bases unmatched to any gene: 11. This CDR3 comprises 16 residues. The CDR3 region has the DNA TGCGCCAGCAGCTCTACGGGACAGGGAAAACTAGAAAAACTGTTTTTT. Encoded protein: CASSSTGQGKLEKLFF.

This clonotype occurred a few times. This sequence joins TRBV29-1 and TRBJ2-5, with 7 nucleotides matching TRBD2. The V gene end was trimmed by 6 bases and the J gene end by 5 bases; junction bases not matched to a gene: 12. The CDR3 covers 14 residues. CDR1 SQVTM and CDR2 ANQGSEA come from the germline V gene. This chain's CDR3 is CSVDWGRAGETQYF. The DNA of the CDR3 is TGCAGCGTGGACTGGGGGAGGGCGGGGGAGACCCAGTACTTC.

Concerning this clonotype: The germline gene is not matched at one end of the junction; a read error may be the cause. V and J are TRBV20-1 and TRBJ2-7; unclear D gene. CDR1 DFQATT and CDR2 SNEGSKA come from the germline V gene (reference sequence). This CDR3 is built from 11 residues. DNA for the CDR3: TGCAGTGCTAGCGGCGTTTTCGAGCGGTACTTC. It yields the protein CSASGVFERYF.

V and J are TRBV6-4 and TRBJ1-2, with no clear D. This CDR3 is built from 13 residues. Germline assignment: CDR1 MRHNA and CDR2 SNTAGT. V lost 5 bases and J lost 4, with 11 bases in between. CDR3 in amino acids: CASSPVPSYGYTF. The CDR3, as DNA: TGTGCCAGCAGTCCTGTTCCTTCCTATGGCTACACCTTC.

The chain couples TRBV28 to TRBJ1-5; no firm D call. Trimming pared 2 bases from V and 3 bases from J, leaving 5 bases between. There are 13 residues in the CDR3. Germline V CDR1 and CDR2: MDHEN, SYDVKM. This CDR3 reads CASSLQNNQPQHF. DNA for the CDR3: TGTGCCAGCAGTTTACAGAACAATCAGCCCCAGCATTTT. The variable domain in full, with the rest retrieved from reference TRBV28 and TRBJ1-5, is DVKVTQSSRYLVKRTGEKVFLECVQDMDHENMFWYRQDPGLGLRLIYFSYDVKMKEKGDIPEGYSVSREKKERFSLILESASTNQTSMYLCASSLQNNQPQHFGDGTRLSIL.

This clonotype was counted between two and nine times. This chain connects TRBV4-2 to TRBJ1-2; 11 nucleotides agree with TRBD1. The V gene end was trimmed by 3 bases and the J gene end by 2 bases; junction bases not matched to a gene: 2. This CDR3 spans 15 amino acids. The germline CDR1 and CDR2 sequences are LGHNA and YNFKEQ. For the CDR3, the DNA is TGTGCCAGCAGCCAGGGGACAGGGGGGAACTATGGCTACACCTTC. This codes for CASSQGTGGNYGYTF.

This clonotype has only a few counts. The DNA of the CDR3 is TGTGCCAGCAGTTTCCCGGGACGAGCGGGAGTGAGTGAGCAGTTCTTC. Translating gives CASSFPGRAGVSEQFF. This sequence joins TRBV28 and TRBJ2-1, with TRBD2 identical over 8 bases. This CDR3 is 16 amino acids long. The V gene's germline CDR1 is MDHEN and CDR2 SYDVKM. Unmatched junction bases numbered 13, after V lost 3 bases and J lost 9 bases.

The genes are TRBV7-9 and TRBJ2-7, with 13 positions matching TRBD2. The V gene end was trimmed by 5 bases and the J gene end by 2 bases; junction bases not matched to a gene: 15. The CDR3 is 19 residues long. Germline loops: CDR1 SEHNR, CDR2 FQNEAQ (reference sequence). CDR3 sequence: CASSHRDSGTSGAPYEQYF. CDR3 DNA: TGTGCCAGCAGCCATAGGGACAGCGGGACTAGCGGGGCTCCCTACGAGCAGTACTTC.

The chain joins TRBV27 to TRBJ2-3; 10 nucleotides agree with TRBD2. V was clipped by 0 bases and J by 4 bases; unmatched bases: 10. This CDR3 spans 18 amino acids. Germline CDR1 reads MNHEY; CDR2 reads SMNVEV (reference sequence). The CDR3 sequence: CASSLSGRLAGVPDTQYF. CDR3 bases: TGTGCCAGCAGTTTATCGGGGAGGCTAGCGGGAGTCCCAGATACGCAGTATTTT.

This CDR3 reads CAISVSTPGVLVEQYF. CDR3 DNA: TGTGCCATCAGTGTCTCGACCCCTGGGGTCTTAGTCGAGCAGTACTTC. The chain is built from TRBV10-3 and TRBJ2-7; no reliable D call. The CDR3 loop spans 16 amino acids. In germline, CDR1 is ENHRY, CDR2 SYGVKD. Between the trimmed V and J ends, which lost 4 bases and 6 bases, there was a span of 22 bases.

This rearrangement joins TRBV6-5 to TRBJ1-2; weak D call: TRBD1 (6 bases). The germline CDR1 and CDR2 sequences are MNHEY and SVGAGI. V dropped 5 bases and J dropped 6 bases, with 13 bases sitting between them. The CDR3 is 13 amino acids. CDR3 DNA: TGTGCCAGCAGTATCACAGGGTTGAATGGCTACACCTTC. Encoded protein: CASSITGLNGYTF.

The table lists this clonotype with a few counts. A junction end diverges from the germline sequence, so it may reflect a read error. V and J are TRBV6-5 and TRBJ2-6; the D gene is possibly TRBD1 (5 bases). The CDR3 sequence is 17 residues long. Germline V gene sequence: CDR1 MNHEY, CDR2 SVGAGI. CDR3 residues: CASSYSDNPSGANVLTF. Written as DNA, the CDR3 is TGTGCCAGCAGTTACTCCGACAATCCCTCTGGGGCCAACGTTCTGACTTTC.

This clonotype has ten or more counts. The chain couples TRBV11-1 to TRBJ1-2; TRBD1 might be the D (6 bases). Germline-derived CDR1 and CDR2 are SGHAT and FQDESV (reference sequence). V lost 4 bases and J 8 bases, leaving 11 bases between the germline ends. CDR3 size: 12 residues. CDR3 bases: TGTGCCAGCAGCTCAACAGGGCGCGGCTACACCTTC. Translated, it gives CASSSTGRGYTF.

The chain carries TRBV2 and TRBJ1-2; D unclear. In germline, CDR1 is SNHLY, CDR2 FYNNEI. Trimming took off 4 bases at V and 5 bases at J, with 11 bases between the two ends. This CDR3 contains 13 residues. CDR3 in DNA: TGTGCCAGCAGTGTTGACGGGGTGTATGGCTACACCTTC. The encoded protein is CASSVDGVYGYTF.

The rearrangement links TRBV2 to TRBJ1-1; 9 nucleotides match TRBD1. V shed 5 bases, J shed 10 bases, and the junction held 11 bases outside the gene matches. The CDR3 is 14 amino acids. Germline loops: CDR1 SNHLY, CDR2 FYNNEI. The CDR3: CASSTGTGRYRAFF. CDR3 nucleotides: TGTGCCAGCAGTACCGGGACAGGGAGGTATCGAGCTTTCTTT.

The chain links TRBV2 to TRBJ2-7; tentative D call: TRBD2 (6 bases). V was cut by 7 bases and J by 6 bases, with 19 bases left in between. Germline V gene data show CDR1 as SNHLY and CDR2 as FYNNEI. This CDR3 comprises 14 residues. CDR3 DNA: TGTGCCAGCACCATTCGGGACTCCCCGGGCGAGCAGTACTTC. It encodes CASTIRDSPGEQYF.